The source of this T cell receptor (beta chain) is a study of OX40 agonist ivuxolimab in advanced cancers. Study observations and caveats: In the expanded peripheral T cells, antigen specificity was never determined. On average, CD8+ T cells showed a greater number of expanded clones than CD4+.

This table comes from immunoSEQ multiplex PCR, and its TCRdb copy is limited to in-frame clones, with some not included. The sample yields 40,000 to 50,000 clones, 75% to 90% seen once. Regarding this clone: The antigen is undetermined.

Autoimmune disease history or systemic immunosuppression led to patients being barred. Peripheral blood came from all dose cohorts at three timepoints. The TCR originated in an adult with an advanced solid tumor such as melanoma, head and neck, liver or kidney cancer. The sample was CD4+ or CD8+ T cells sorted from blood, taken in a trial of the OX40 agonist ivuxolimab.

DNA for the CDR3: TGTGCCAGCAGCATGGCCACGGGGGGAACTAATGAAAAACTGTTTTTT. This encodes CASSMATGGTNEKLFF. The chain is built from TRBV5-4 and TRBJ1-4; D perhaps matches TRBD1 (5 bases). Germline values: CDR1 SGHNT, CDR2 YYREEE (reference sequence). The CDR3 is 16 residues long. V lost 4 bases and J 1 base, leaving 14 bases between the germline ends.